This T cell receptor beta chain was observed in a study of blood T cell repertoires in COVID-19. The overall study: Sites across the United States, Italy and Spain contributed samples from acute and convalescent COVID-19. From T cells, B-cell-depleted T cells, or PBMCs came the material, which was cDNA or gDNA.

CDR1 and CDR2 from the germline V gene are LNHDA and SQIVND (reference sequence). The CDR3 length is 15 residues. Trimming shortened V by 5 bases and J by 3 bases, and 13 bases separated the two germline ends. Original handling: Reference gene primers were amplified, and this amplification served to estimate nucleated cell counts. Assay: immunoSEQ multiplex PCR; the TCRdb copy retains only in-frame clones and omits some. V and J calls and clone size are copied from that table; D and trimming were computed from the DNA. The data show roughly 210,000 clones, with 84% seen just once and 10% held by the top ten.

Sequenced input: peripheral blood. The source of this sequence is an elderly woman with COVID-19, enrolled during active disease. The chain recombines TRBV19 with TRBJ2-2, with TRBD1 as a possible D gene (5 bases). The CDR3 DNA follows: TGTGCCAGTAGTTTGGGGCCCGCTTACACCGGGGAGCTGTTTTTT. Its translation: CASSLGPAYTGELFF. Variable domain in full (rest from reference TRBV19 and TRBJ2-2): DGGITQSPKYLFRKEGQNVTLSCEQNLNHDAMYWYRQDPGQGLRLIYYSQIVNDFQKGDIAEGYSVSREKKESFPLTVTSAQKNPTAFYLCASSLGPAYTGELFFGEGSRLTVL.